This paragraph reports one TCR beta chain. Its antigen remains unknown. The CDR3 consists of 15 residues. Germline V CDR1 and CDR2: LNHDA, SQIVND (reference sequence). V lost 6 bases to trimming and J lost 2 bases; unmatched junction nucleotides: 8. The sample belongs to a study of siplizumab effects on memory and regulatory T cells. Per sample, some 100,000 TCR templates were assayed. TCRdb's copy holds only in-frame clones and misses some; the assay was immunoSEQ multiplex PCR. The sample gives fewer than 110,000 clones, about 90% of which show up once; 9.5% to 15% is in the top ten. Broader study findings: Naive T cells apparently outstripped memory cells in diversity and seemed major alloresponse contributors. Proliferating clones, CD4+ or CD8+, lacked an assignable naive or memory phenotype in roughly 75-96% of cases.

This chain uses TRBV19 with TRBJ2-7; 9 positions agree with TRBD1. The source material was non-Treg CD4+ T cells sorted from blood. The TCR originated in a human donor in good health. The CDR3 spells CASSLTGGRTYEQYF. The DNA for the CDR3 is TGTGCCAGTAGCCTAACAGGGGGCAGGACCTACGAGCAGTACTTC. Full variable domain (remainder filled in from reference TRBV19 and TRBJ2-7): DGGITQSPKYLFRKEGQNVTLSCEQNLNHDAMYWYRQDPGQGLRLIYYSQIVNDFQKGDIAEGYSVSREKKESFPLTVTSAQKNPTAFYLCASSLTGGRTYEQYFGPGTRLTVT.